These 27 T cell receptor beta chains share one sample of origin, sequenced in a study of blood T cells in healthy people across ages. Combining a sample-barcoded 5' primer with a J-beta primer mix, a second PCR ran for 7 to 11 cycles. In TCRdb, the 5' RACE reads were re-called with MiXCR into one record per CDR3 protein. The sample carries around 900,000 distinct CDR3 sequences, just over 50% recorded once. Material: blood. These receptors were obtained from a woman aged 60-75 years in good health.

The chain couples TRBV10-3 to TRBJ2-3; 11 bases line up with TRBD2. With V trimmed by 8 bases and J by 2 bases, 6 bases remained unmatched. The CDR3 has 15 amino acids. Looked up from germline, CDR1 is ENHRY and CDR2 is SYGVKD. CDR3: CAISTSGAITDTQYF. The CDR3 nucleotides are TGTGCCATCTCGACTAGCGGGGCGATCACAGATACGCAGTATTTT.

The chain has TRBV12-3 or TRBV12-4 and TRBJ2-5, with D possibly being TRBD2 (6 bases). V dropped 8 bases and J dropped 5 bases, with 15 bases sitting between them. The CDR3 runs to 13 residues. The CDR3 DNA reads TGTGCCAGCGGAGGGGAAGCCCGGGAGACCCAGTACTTC. Amino acid sequence: CASGGEARETQYF.

This clonotype was seen many times. The chain links TRBV4-1 to TRBJ2-3; D not resolved. Trimming stripped 4 bases from V and 1 base from J, with 9 bases between. Germline CDR1 is MGHRA and CDR2 is YSYEKL. The CDR3 is 14 residues long. CDR3 nucleotide sequence: TGCGCCAGCAGCCGAACCTGGCGCACAGATACGCAGTATTTT. Amino acid sequence: CASSRTWRTDTQYF.

The chain links TRBV20-1 to TRBJ2-7; 13 nucleotides match TRBD2. Trimming removed 8 bases from V and 7 bases from J; junction bases left unmatched: 14. The CDR3 is 15 residues long. The germline V gene encodes CDR1 DFQATT and CDR2 SNEGSKA (reference sequence). The CDR3 here is CSSGTSGIEYNEQYF. CDR3 DNA: TGCAGTAGTGGGACTAGCGGGATAGAGTACAATGAGCAGTACTTC.

The chain carries TRBV7-2 and TRBJ1-5; D is unresolved. The CDR3 runs to 16 residues. Trimming took off 1 base at V and 3 bases at J, with 13 bases between the two ends. Per germline, CDR1 SGHTA and CDR2 FQGNSA. The CDR3 DNA follows: TGTGCCAGCAGCTTAGGTCCATACACCTCCAATCAGCCCCAGCATTTT. As protein: CASSLGPYTSNQPQHF.

J is TRBJ2-1 and V is TRBV6-6; 7 bases agree with TRBD2. Germline V gene data show CDR1 as MNHNY and CDR2 as SVGAGI (reference sequence). The CDR3 loop spans 12 amino acids. The V and J ends lost 5 bases and 10 bases, in that order; junction bases with no gene match: 5. DNA of the CDR3: TGTGCCAGCAGTCGTAGCGGGTTGGAGCAGTTCTTC. This encodes CASSRSGLEQFF.

The table lists this clonotype with a few counts. This rearrangement joins TRBV2 to TRBJ1-4, with D unclear. The V end was cut by 7 bases, the J end by 8 bases, with 14 bases between. CDR3 length equals 13 residues. The germline V gene encodes CDR1 SNHLY and CDR2 FYNNEI. CDR3 sequence: CASIYGRGEKLFF. In nucleotides, the CDR3 is TGTGCCAGCATATATGGACGGGGAGAAAAACTGTTTTTT.

Concerning this clonotype itself: A clone one base away is much larger, so this may be a read error. The gene calls are TRBV30 and TRBJ2-7; either TRBD1 or TRBD2 may supply D (5 bases each). This CDR3 has 12 residues. In germline, CDR1 is GTSNPN, CDR2 SVGIG (reference sequence). In DNA form, the CDR3 reads TGTGCCGGGAGTCGGGACCGATACGAGCAGTACTTC. It is translated as CAGSRDRYEQYF.

This clonotype was seen a single time. The rearrangement joins TRBV10-3 to TRBJ2-5; 13 nucleotides line up with TRBD2. This CDR3 has 14 amino acids. With 3 bases clipped from V and 8 bases from J, the junction kept 3 bases outside the gene matches. Looked up from germline, CDR1 is ENHRY and CDR2 is SYGVKD. DNA for the CDR3: TGTGCCATCAGTGAACTAGCGGGAGGGCCCACCCAGTACTTC. This codes for CAISELAGGPTQYF.

The rearrangement uses TRBV7-2 and TRBJ2-7, with TRBD2 matching 11 bases. There are 15 residues in the CDR3. The V segment lost 5 bases and the J segment 2 bases; nucleotides outside the gene matches: 5. The V gene's germline CDR1 is SGHTA and CDR2 FQGNSA. CDR3 loop: CASSMTSGNAYEQYF. DNA for the CDR3: TGTGCCAGCAGCATGACTAGCGGGAACGCCTACGAGCAGTACTTC. Full variable domain (missing parts from reference TRBV7-2 and TRBJ2-7): GAGVSQSPSNKVTEKGKDVELRCDPISGHTALYWYRQSLGQGLEFLIYFQGNSAPDKSGLPSDRFSAERTGGSVSTLTIQRTQQEDSAVYLCASSMTSGNAYEQYFGPGTRLTVT.

The chain employs TRBV6-6 and TRBJ2-6, with D possibly being TRBD2 (5 bases). The CDR3 sequence is 14 residues long. From germline, CDR1 is MNHNY and CDR2 SVGAGI (reference sequence). Trimming removed 10 bases from V and 3 bases from J, with 13 bases in between. CDR3 protein: CATGLLIGANVLTF. DNA for the CDR3: TGTGCCACCGGACTCCTTATTGGGGCCAACGTCCTGACTTTC.

With respect to this clonotype: Being one base from a much bigger clone, this may be a read error. This sequence joins TRBV7-9 and TRBJ1-4; D is possibly TRBD1 (6 bases). Germline CDR1 reads SEHNR; CDR2 reads FQNEAQ (reference sequence). This CDR3 comprises 15 residues. Trimming shortened V by 5 bases and J by 3 bases, and 13 bases separated the two germline ends. DNA of the CDR3: TGTGCCAGCAGCCGGATCGCAGGGGCTAATGAAAAACTGTTTTTT. Amino acid sequence: CASSRIAGANEKLFF.

The chain has TRBV28 and TRBJ2-5; no clear D gene. The end of the DNA aligns better with TRBJ2-7, so the J call may be wrong. Looked up from germline, CDR1 is MDHEN and CDR2 is SYDVKM. The CDR3 is 15 amino acids. The CDR3 DNA is TGTGCCAGCAGTTTAAGAGGATTTGGCCCCTACGAGCAGTACTTC. Protein product: CASSLRGFGPYEQYF.

The chain couples TRBV27 to TRBJ2-3; D may correspond to TRBD1 or TRBD2 (5 bases each). The CDR3 is 14 amino acids. Per germline, CDR1 MNHEY and CDR2 SMNVEV (reference sequence). Trimming removed 5 bases at V and 2 bases at J, with 11 bases between. CDR3 protein: CASSHRGFTDTQYF. CDR3 nucleotide sequence: TGTGCCAGCAGTCACCGGGGCTTCACAGATACGCAGTATTTT.

CDR3 sequence (DNA): TGCAGTGCTAGAGATCGGCGGGGACTTTCCTACAATGAGCAGTTCTTC. Its protein product is CSARDRRGLSYNEQFF. J is TRBJ2-1 and V is TRBV20-1, with D possibly matching TRBD2 (6 bases). The CDR3 consists of 16 residues. Trimming shortened V by 0 bases and J by 1 base, and 13 bases separated the two germline ends. The germline gives CDR1 DFQATT, CDR2 SNEGSKA (reference sequence).

The V gene is TRBV7-9, the J gene TRBJ2-3, with 9 positions matching TRBD1. Germline-derived CDR1 and CDR2 are SEHNR and FQNEAQ (reference sequence). The CDR3 is 15 residues long. The V and J ends lost 8 bases and 2 bases, in that order; junction bases with no gene match: 8. The DNA of the CDR3 is TGTGCCAGCGAAGCCCGGGACAGGGACACAGATACGCAGTATTTT. Translation gives CASEARDRDTDTQYF.

In the case of this clonotype: The junction does not match germline at one end; this may be a read error. The chain combines TRBV29-1 with TRBJ1-2, with 8 bases identical to TRBD1. Germline lookup yields CDR1 SQVTM and CDR2 ANQGSEA. The CDR3 is 13 residues long. The CDR3 loop reads CSVAGGEYYGHTF. CDR3 DNA sequence: TGCAGCGTCGCAGGGGGCGAGTACTATGGCCACACCTTC.

This sequence joins TRBV20-1 and TRBJ2-1, with 7 bases identical to TRBD2. TRBJ2-7 explains the end of the DNA better; the J call may be wrong. The CDR3 extends over 15 amino acids. Germline V gene lookup returns CDR1 DFQATT and CDR2 SNEGSKA (reference sequence). CDR3 residues: CSALSSGSSYNEQYF. The DNA of the CDR3 is TGCAGTGCCTTATCTAGCGGTAGCTCCTACAATGAGCAGTACTTC.

This chain uses TRBV5-8 with TRBJ2-5, with a possible D match to TRBD2 (5 bases). Germline V gives CDR1 SGHTS, CDR2 YDEGEE. The CDR3 length is 15 residues. V was trimmed by 4 bases and J by 5 bases, leaving 18 bases between them. The CDR3 spells CASSLGTAGAETQYF. The CDR3 region has the DNA TGTGCCAGCAGCCTTGGAACGGCGGGCGCGGAGACCCAGTACTTC. The full variable domain, in which reference TRBV5-8 and TRBJ2-5 provide the parts outside the CDR3, is EAGVTQSPTHLIKTRGQQATLRCSPISGHTSVYWYQQALGLGLQFLLWYDEGEERNRGNFPPRFSGRQFPNYSSELNVNALELEDSALYLCASSLGTAGAETQYFGPGTRLLVL.

A few counts support this clonotype. The CDR3 here is CSAAEISGANVLTF. The CDR3 DNA sequence: TGCAGCGCAGCGGAAATCTCTGGGGCCAACGTCCTGACTTTC. V gene TRBV29-1 combines with J gene TRBJ2-6; possible D gene TRBD2, 5 bases. The CDR3 spans 14 residues. CDR1 is SQVTM and CDR2 is ANQGSEA in the germline V gene. V lost 7 bases, J lost 0 bases, and 10 bases lay in between.

The chain employs TRBV7-9 and TRBJ2-7; a possible D gene is TRBD1 (6 bases). Trimming stripped 5 bases from V and 2 bases from J, with 28 bases between. There are 19 residues in the CDR3. The germline V gene has CDR1 SEHNR and CDR2 FQNEAQ (reference sequence). This CDR3 is CASSTTDTDSLAPTYEQYF. The DNA of the CDR3 is TGTGCCAGCAGCACGACCGACACGGACAGCCTAGCACCAACCTACGAGCAGTACTTC.

In this sample, this clonotype turned up a few times. This chain joins TRBV5-1 and TRBJ2-1; D possibly matches TRBD1 or TRBD2 (5 bases each). Germline lookup yields CDR1 SGHRS and CDR2 YFSETQ. The CDR3 extends over 17 amino acids. Trimming cost V 0 bases and J 5 bases, with 18 bases left between them. Here the CDR3 DNA reads TGCGCCAGCAGCTTGGAAAGCACAGGACTTAGGGACAATGAGCAGTTCTTC. This encodes CASSLESTGLRDNEQFF. Combining the CDR3 with reference TRBV5-1 and TRBJ2-1 gives the whole variable domain KAGVTQTPRYLIKTRGQQVTLSCSPISGHRSVSWYQQTPGQGLQFLFEYFSETQRNKGNFPGRFSGRQFSNSRSEMNVSTLELGDSALYLCASSLESTGLRDNEQFFGPGTRLTVL.

The rearrangement joins TRBV12-3 or TRBV12-4 to TRBJ1-1; D unclear. V lost 5 bases, J lost 11 bases, and 15 bases lay in between. The CDR3 sequence is 12 residues long. CDR3 protein: CASSTNQWRAFF. As DNA, the CDR3 is TGTGCCAGCAGTACAAACCAATGGCGGGCTTTCTTT.

The rearrangement links TRBV28 to TRBJ2-4; D remains ambiguous. Between the trimmed V and J ends, which lost 6 bases and 0 bases, there was a span of 12 bases. The CDR3 spans 15 residues. Germline CDR1 and CDR2: MDHEN and SYDVKM. CDR3 loop: CASRPTTKAKNIQYF. The CDR3 DNA reads TGTGCCAGCAGACCCACTACGAAAGCCAAAAACATTCAGTACTTC.

CDR3 residues: CASSSGTGIRYGYTF. The CDR3 DNA is TGTGCCAGCAGCTCCGGGACAGGAATACGCTATGGCTACACCTTC. The gene calls are TRBV7-9 and TRBJ1-2, with TRBD1 matching over 8 bases. Germline CDR1 and CDR2: SEHNR and FQNEAQ (reference sequence). The V segment lost 4 bases and the J segment 4 bases; nucleotides outside the gene matches: 8. This CDR3 region has 15 residues.

The CDR3 here is CASSLERTLLHF. The CDR3 DNA follows: TGTGCCAGCAGCTTAGAGAGGACACTGCTCCACTTT. V and J are TRBV7-2 and TRBJ1-6, with a possible D match to TRBD1 (5 bases). V dropped 1 base and J dropped 16 bases, with 11 bases sitting between them. Germline CDR1 reads SGHTA; CDR2 reads FQGNSA. This CDR3 region has 12 residues.

The V and J genes are TRBV29-1 and TRBJ2-4; maybe TRBD2 (6 bases). V was clipped by 4 bases and J by 1 base, with 11 bases between them. This CDR3 contains 14 residues. Germline loops: CDR1 SQVTM, CDR2 ANQGSEA. The CDR3 here is CSVGVAGAKNIQYF. For the CDR3, the DNA is TGCAGCGTTGGGGTGGCGGGGGCCAAAAACATTCAGTACTTC.